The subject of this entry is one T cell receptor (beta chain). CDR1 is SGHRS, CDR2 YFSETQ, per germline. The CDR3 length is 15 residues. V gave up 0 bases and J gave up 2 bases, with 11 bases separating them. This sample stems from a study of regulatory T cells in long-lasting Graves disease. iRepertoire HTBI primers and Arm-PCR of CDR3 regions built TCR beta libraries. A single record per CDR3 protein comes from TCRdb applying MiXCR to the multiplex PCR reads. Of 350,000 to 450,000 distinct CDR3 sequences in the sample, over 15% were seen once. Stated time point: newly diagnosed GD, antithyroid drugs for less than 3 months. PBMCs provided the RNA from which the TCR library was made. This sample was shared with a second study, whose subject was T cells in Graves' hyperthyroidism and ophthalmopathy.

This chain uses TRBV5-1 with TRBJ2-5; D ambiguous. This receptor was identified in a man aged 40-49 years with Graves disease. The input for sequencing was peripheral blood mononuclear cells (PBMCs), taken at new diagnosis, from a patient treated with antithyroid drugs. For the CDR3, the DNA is TGCGCCAGCAGCTTGGAGACGTATCAGCAAGAGACCCAGTACTTC. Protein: CASSLETYQQETQYF.